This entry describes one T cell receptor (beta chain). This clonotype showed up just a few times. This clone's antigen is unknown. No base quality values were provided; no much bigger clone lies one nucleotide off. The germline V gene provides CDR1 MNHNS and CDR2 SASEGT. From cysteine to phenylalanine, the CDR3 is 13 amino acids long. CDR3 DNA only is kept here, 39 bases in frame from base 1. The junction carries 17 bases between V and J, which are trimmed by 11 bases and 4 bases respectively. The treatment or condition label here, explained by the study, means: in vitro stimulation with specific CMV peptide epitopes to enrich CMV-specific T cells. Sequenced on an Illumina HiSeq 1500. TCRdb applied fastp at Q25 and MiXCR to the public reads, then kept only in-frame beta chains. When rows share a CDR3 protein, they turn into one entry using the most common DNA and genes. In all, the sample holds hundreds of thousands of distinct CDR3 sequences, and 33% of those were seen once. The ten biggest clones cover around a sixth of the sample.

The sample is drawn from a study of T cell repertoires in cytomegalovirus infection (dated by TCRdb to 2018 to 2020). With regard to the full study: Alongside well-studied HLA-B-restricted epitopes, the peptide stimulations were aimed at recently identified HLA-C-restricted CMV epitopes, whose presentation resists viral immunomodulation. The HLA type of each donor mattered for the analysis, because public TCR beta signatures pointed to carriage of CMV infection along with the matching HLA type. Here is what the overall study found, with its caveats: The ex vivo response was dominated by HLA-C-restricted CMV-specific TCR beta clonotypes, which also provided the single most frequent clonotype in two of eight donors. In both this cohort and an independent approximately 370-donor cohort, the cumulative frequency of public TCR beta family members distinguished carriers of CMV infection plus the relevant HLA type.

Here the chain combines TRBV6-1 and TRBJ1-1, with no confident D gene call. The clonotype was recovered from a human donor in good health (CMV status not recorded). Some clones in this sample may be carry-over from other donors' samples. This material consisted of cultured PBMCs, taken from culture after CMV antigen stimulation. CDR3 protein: CAARPYWSTEAFF. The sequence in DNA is TGTGCCGCAAGACCCTACTGGAGCACTGAAGCTTTCTTT.